Below, 26 T cell receptor beta chains from the same sample are listed, as sequenced in a study of vaccination and CD4 T cells after COVID-19. The study sequenced cultured CD4+ T cell DNA using the Oncomine TCR Beta short-read assay. TCRdb recomputed calls from the PCR reads with MiXCR, one row per CDR3 protein. The table has about 2,000 distinct CDR3 sequences, approximately 50% seen once; the top ten hold approximately 85%. The sample's treatment: roughly 10-day PBMC culture with coronavirus spike peptide pools or control peptides (ViraFEST assay). No antigen is known for these receptors. The sequences come from CD4+ T cells from blood, cultured in vitro, collected after SARS-CoV-2 vaccination. These receptors all stem from a human donor who had recovered from COVID-19.

A few counts support this clonotype. V gene TRBV10-3 combines with J gene TRBJ2-5; D gene uncertain. Germline values: CDR1 ENHRY, CDR2 SYGVKD. V was cut by 0 bases and J by 1 base, with 6 bases left in between. The CDR3 covers 14 residues. The CDR3 region is CAISESVLQETQYF. CDR3 DNA sequence: TGTGCCATCAGTGAGTCCGTCCTCCAAGAGACCCAGTACTTC.

The gene calls are TRBV7-9 and TRBJ2-3; D remains ambiguous. Germline V gene sequence: CDR1 SEHNR, CDR2 FQNEAQ (reference sequence). The CDR3 extends over 13 amino acids. The V gene lost 6 bases and the J gene lost 2 bases, with 9 bases spanning the gap. The CDR3 region has the DNA TGTGCCAGCAGTCCCCTAATCACAGATACGCAGTATTTT. This codes for CASSPLITDTQYF. The complete variable domain, with remaining parts taken from reference TRBV7-9 and TRBJ2-3, reads DTGVSQNPRHKITKRGQNVTFRCDPISEHNRLYWYRQTLGQGPEFLTYFQNEAQLEKSRLLSDRFSAERPKGSFSTLEIQRTEQGDSAMYLCASSPLITDTQYFGPGTRLTVL.

The J gene is TRBJ1-2, the V gene TRBV5-1; a possible D gene is TRBD1 (6 bases). Germline assignment: CDR1 SGHRS and CDR2 YFSETQ. Trimming left V 4 bases short and J 4 bases short, with 11 bases between. The CDR3 has 13 residues. The CDR3 DNA is TGCGCCAGCAGCCCTGGACAGAGCTATGGCTACACCTTC. This gives the protein CASSPGQSYGYTF.

This rearrangement joins TRBV28 to TRBJ2-2, with D possibly TRBD1 on 5 matching bases. The V gene's germline CDR1 is MDHEN and CDR2 SYDVKM. The CDR3 loop spans 12 amino acids. V lost 4 bases to trimming and J lost 8 bases, with 8 bases between them. The DNA of the CDR3 is TGTGCCAGCAGTTGGAACAGGGGGGAGCTGTTTTTT. Translation gives CASSWNRGELFF.

This clonotype was counted between two and nine times. The chain combines TRBV27 with TRBJ1-2; no firm D call. Germline values: CDR1 MNHEY, CDR2 SMNVEV (reference sequence). The CDR3 contains 14 residues. Trimming took off 3 bases at V and 4 bases at J, with 12 bases between the two ends. As DNA, the CDR3 is TGTGCCAGCAGTTTGGGCTTCCCTTCCTATGGCTACACCTTC. Encoded protein: CASSLGFPSYGYTF.

V is TRBV28 and J is TRBJ1-5; D unclear. Per the germline V gene, CDR1 is MDHEN and CDR2 is SYDVKM. The CDR3 is 16 residues long. Trimming took 3 bases from V and 0 from J, leaving 12 bases between them. The CDR3 DNA sequence: TGTGCCAGCAGTTTGTCCTGGAGATATAGCAATCAGCCCCAGCATTTT. This encodes CASSLSWRYSNQPQHF.

This clonotype appeared once. The rearrangement joins TRBV20-1 to TRBJ2-7; perhaps TRBD2 as D (6 bases). In germline, CDR1 is DFQATT, CDR2 SNEGSKA (reference sequence). This CDR3 has 14 residues. Trimming took 0 bases from V and 2 from J, leaving 11 bases between them. In DNA form, the CDR3 reads TGCAGTGCTAGAGAGGGTAGCGGAACCTACGAGCAGTACTTC. This encodes CSAREGSGTYEQYF.

The chain combines TRBV7-6 with TRBJ1-3, with D maybe TRBD1 (6 bases). V lost 4 bases and J lost 0, with 10 bases in between. Germline values: CDR1 SGHVS, CDR2 FNYEAQ. This CDR3 has 15 amino acids. The CDR3 is CASSSPRGSGNTIYF. The CDR3 bases are TGTGCCAGCAGCTCCCCCAGGGGCTCTGGAAACACCATATATTTT.

The chain combines TRBV12-3 or TRBV12-4 with TRBJ1-2, with D unclear. The V and J ends lost 6 bases and 8 bases respectively, with 10 bases between them. The CDR3 length is 11 residues. The CDR3 is CASRGLEGYTF. Written as DNA, the CDR3 is TGTGCCAGCAGGGGGTTAGAGGGCTACACCTTC.

The chain joins TRBV1 to TRBJ2-3; TRBD2 is the table's D call, not checked against the DNA. TRBV1 is flagged as a pseudogene. CDR3 length: 14 amino acids. CDR3 amino acids: CTSRRSSGLDTQYF. CDR3 nucleotides: TGCACCAGCAGGCGTTCTAGCGGGTTAGATACGCAGTATTTT.

V usage is TRBV27 and J usage is TRBJ2-5, with D possibly matching TRBD2 (5 bases). Germline values: CDR1 MNHEY, CDR2 SMNVEV (reference sequence). Trimming removed 3 bases at V and 5 bases at J, with 13 bases between. This CDR3 is 14 amino acids long. The CDR3 loop reads CASSFRRSQETQYF. The CDR3 coding sequence is TGTGCCAGCAGTTTTAGGAGGTCACAGGAGACCCAGTACTTC.

This chain joins TRBV20-1 and TRBJ2-3; 8 bases agree with TRBD2. The ends lost 5 bases at V and 6 bases at J; junction bases unmatched: 7. CDR3 length: 13 residues. Germline CDR1 is DFQATT and CDR2 is SNEGSKA (reference sequence). The CDR3 sequence is CSAPLAGGDTQYF. CDR3 nucleotides: TGCAGTGCTCCTCTAGCGGGCGGGGATACGCAGTATTTT.

The chain joins TRBV14 to TRBJ1-1; D gene uncertain. CDR1 is SGHDN and CDR2 is FVKESK in the germline V gene. V was trimmed by 1 base and J by 5 bases, leaving 14 bases between them. The CDR3 consists of 15 residues. CDR3 in DNA: TGTGCCAGCAGCCAAGCTCTGACGGGGAGGACTGAAGCTTTCTTT. Amino acid sequence: CASSQALTGRTEAFF.

A few counts support this clonotype. The V and J genes are TRBV27 and TRBJ1-1, with TRBD1 as a possible D gene (6 bases). V was clipped by 3 bases and J by 1 base, with 9 bases between them. CDR1 is MNHEY and CDR2 is SMNVEV in the germline V gene (reference sequence). This CDR3 spans 14 amino acids. The CDR3 DNA sequence: TGTGCCAGCAGTTTGACAGGACCGAACACTGAAGCTTTCTTT. It translates to CASSLTGPNTEAFF.

This rearrangement joins TRBV6-1 to TRBJ2-5, with 7 bases lining up with TRBD1. CDR3 length: 16 residues. Germline lookup yields CDR1 MNHNS and CDR2 SASEGT. V was pared by 6 bases and J by 5 bases, with 15 bases of the junction left unmatched. CDR3: CASSANLGQIIETQYF. Written as DNA, the CDR3 is TGTGCCAGCAGCGCAAATTTGGGACAGATTATCGAGACCCAGTACTTC.

V usage is TRBV2 and J usage is TRBJ2-7; 8 bases agree with TRBD2. Germline CDR1 reads SNHLY; CDR2 reads FYNNEI. Trimming removed 6 bases from V and 3 bases from J; junction bases left unmatched: 7. This CDR3 contains 14 residues. The CDR3: CASSFRAGVYEQYF. DNA for the CDR3: TGTGCCAGCAGCTTTCGAGCGGGAGTCTACGAGCAGTACTTC.

The chain combines TRBV6-1 with TRBJ1-2; possible D gene TRBD1, 6 bases. Looked up from germline, CDR1 is MNHNS and CDR2 is SASEGT. The CDR3 covers 12 residues. V gave up 1 base and J gave up 8 bases, with 8 bases separating them. DNA for the CDR3: TGTGCCAGCAGTGAAGACAGGGAAGGCTACACCTTC. Amino acid sequence: CASSEDREGYTF.

The genes are TRBV19 and TRBJ1-2; maybe TRBD1 (6 bases). V was cut by 1 base and J by 6 bases, with 18 bases left in between. CDR3 size: 16 residues. The germline CDR1 and CDR2 sequences are LNHDA and SQIVND (reference sequence). This CDR3 is CASSIGSGAGTDGYTF. The CDR3 DNA follows: TGTGCCAGTAGTATAGGGTCAGGGGCAGGGACGGATGGCTACACCTTC.

The rearrangement joins TRBV5-6 to TRBJ1-2; no definite D call. Germline loops: CDR1 SGHDT, CDR2 YYEEEE. Trimming shortened V by 0 bases and J by 4 bases, and 13 bases separated the two germline ends. The CDR3 spans 15 residues. The CDR3 nucleotides read TGTGCCAGCAGCTTGGACAGAGGGAGCTCCTATGGCTACACCTTC. Its translation: CASSLDRGSSYGYTF.

This clonotype came up once. This chain joins TRBV6-4 and TRBJ2-2, with a weak D call TRBD1 (5 bases). Germline V lookup: CDR1 MRHNA, CDR2 SNTAGT. V lost 4 bases to trimming and J lost 7 bases, with 16 bases between them. The CDR3 totals 15 residues. The CDR3: CASSATGERGGELFF. In nucleotides, the CDR3 is TGTGCCAGCAGTGCCACAGGTGAACGTGGCGGGGAGCTGTTTTTT.

J is TRBJ2-2 and V is TRBV6-1; the D gene is possibly TRBD1 (6 bases). Trimming left V 11 bases short and J 5 bases short, with 15 bases between. The germline CDR1 and CDR2 sequences are MNHNS and SASEGT. The CDR3 covers 13 residues. CDR3 in amino acids: CAGTGLFTGELFF. The CDR3 DNA reads as TGTGCCGGCACAGGGTTATTTACCGGGGAGCTGTTTTTT.

This chain links TRBV12-3 or TRBV12-4 with TRBJ2-5, with D perhaps assigned TRBD1 or TRBD2 (5 bases each). The CDR3 totals 14 residues. V lost 10 bases and J 5 bases, leaving 20 bases between the germline ends. The CDR3 nucleotides read TGTGCCACCACGGGACCCCCTTTCCGCGAGACCCAGTACTTC. Its translation: CATTGPPFRETQYF.

The rearrangement uses TRBV9 and TRBJ2-7; TRBD2 is a possible D gene (5 bases). V was pared by 0 bases and J by 6 bases, with 13 bases between. Germline lookup yields CDR1 SGDLS and CDR2 YYNGEE. This CDR3 contains 14 residues. The CDR3 region has the DNA TGTGCCAGCAGCGTAGCGGAAGGACGGGGCGAGCAGTACTTC. This gives the protein CASSVAEGRGEQYF. Complete variable domain (other parts from reference TRBV9 and TRBJ2-7): DSGVTQTPKHLITATGQRVTLRCSPRSGDLSVYWYQQSLDQGLQFLIQYYNGEERAKGNILERFSAQQFPDLHSELNLSSLELGDSALYFCASSVAEGRGEQYFGPGTRLTVT.

This clonotype was picked up a small number of times. This chain joins TRBV27 and TRBJ1-5; 9 bases line up with TRBD1. Germline V gene lookup returns CDR1 MNHEY and CDR2 SMNVEV (reference sequence). This CDR3 spans 16 amino acids. The V and J ends lost 6 bases and 0 bases, in that order; junction bases with no gene match: 6. This CDR3 is CASRGQGRYSNQPQHF. CDR3 nucleotide sequence: TGTGCCAGCAGGGGACAGGGCCGATATAGCAATCAGCCCCAGCATTTT.

This chain connects TRBV2 to TRBJ2-2; D might be TRBD1 (6 bases). The CDR3 has 15 residues. Deletions cut 3 bases from V and 6 bases from J, with 14 bases between. Germline V gives CDR1 SNHLY, CDR2 FYNNEI. The CDR3: CASSDRPGVPGELFF. CDR3 DNA sequence: TGTGCCAGCAGTGATCGCCCAGGGGTTCCCGGGGAGCTGTTTTTT.

The chain employs TRBV6-1 and TRBJ2-3; D is unresolved. CDR1 and CDR2 (germline): MNHNS, SASEGT. The CDR3 is 12 amino acids. V dropped 7 bases and J dropped 6 bases, with 11 bases sitting between them. The CDR3 DNA follows: TGTGCCAGCACTCGGGCTGGGGATACGCAGTATTTT. This gives the protein CASTRAGDTQYF.